This T cell receptor (beta chain) was captured in a study of Graves' ophthalmopathy and Graves' hyperthyroidism. Overall study findings and caveats: Among expanded thyroid clonotypes above 0.001 frequency, most also occurred in blood.

Amplification from RNA transcripts yielded the TCR beta CDR3 regions. The first-round RT-PCR employed HTBI primers together with the Qiagen OneStep RT-PCR kit. A multiplex PCR was then performed as the second round. One entry per CDR3 protein, called by TCRdb with MiXCR from the multiplex PCR reads. The data contain just over 400,000 distinct CDR3 sequences, 20% to 25% of them singletons. V dropped 2 bases and J dropped 3; count of bases not matched to a gene: 3. Looked up from germline, CDR1 is MDHEN and CDR2 is SYDVKM. The CDR3 loop spans 14 amino acids. Regarding this clonotype: Its target is unknown.

The V gene is TRBV28, the J gene TRBJ2-5, with TRBD2 matching over 7 bases. The TCR comes from a woman under 30 with stable Graves' hyperthyroidism. Sequencing input: peripheral blood. The CDR3 is CASSLALAEETQYF. DNA of the CDR3: TGTGCCAGCAGTTTAGCGCTAGCGGAAGAGACCCAGTACTTC.